A single sample is the source of the 3 T cell receptor beta chains below, sequenced in a study of blood T cell repertoires in COVID-19. TCRdb's copy holds only in-frame clones and misses some; the assay was immunoSEQ multiplex PCR. Among approximately 400,000 clones listed, roughly 90% were seen once. Material: peripheral blood. The receptors stem from a man aged 40-49 years with acute or convalescent COVID-19.

The genes are TRBV19 and TRBJ1-5; D may be TRBD1 (5 bases). V was clipped by 8 bases and J by 4 bases, with 15 bases between them. This CDR3 spans 14 amino acids. Per germline, CDR1 LNHDA and CDR2 SQIVND (reference sequence). The CDR3 loop is CASLAQGGNQPQHF. The CDR3 DNA is TGTGCCAGTTTAGCCCAGGGTGGGAATCAGCCCCAGCATTTT.

CDR3 coding DNA: TGTGCCAGCTCCCTCTCAGGGTTAACCTACGAGCAGTACTTC. Translation: CASSLSGLTYEQYF. This chain joins TRBV18 and TRBJ2-7; weak D call: TRBD1 (5 bases). The CDR3 consists of 14 residues. V was trimmed by 6 bases and J by 2 bases, leaving 14 bases between them. Germline CDR1 is KGHSH and CDR2 is LQKENI.

This clone appeared once. The J gene is TRBJ2-4, the V gene TRBV4-3; a possible D gene is TRBD1 (6 bases). The CDR3 consists of 14 residues. CDR1 LGHNA and CDR2 YSLEER come from the germline V gene. Trimming took 2 bases from V and 8 from J, leaving 13 bases between them. The DNA of the CDR3 is TGCGCCAGCAGCCAACATACAGGGATGGACATTCAGTACTTC. As protein: CASSQHTGMDIQYF.